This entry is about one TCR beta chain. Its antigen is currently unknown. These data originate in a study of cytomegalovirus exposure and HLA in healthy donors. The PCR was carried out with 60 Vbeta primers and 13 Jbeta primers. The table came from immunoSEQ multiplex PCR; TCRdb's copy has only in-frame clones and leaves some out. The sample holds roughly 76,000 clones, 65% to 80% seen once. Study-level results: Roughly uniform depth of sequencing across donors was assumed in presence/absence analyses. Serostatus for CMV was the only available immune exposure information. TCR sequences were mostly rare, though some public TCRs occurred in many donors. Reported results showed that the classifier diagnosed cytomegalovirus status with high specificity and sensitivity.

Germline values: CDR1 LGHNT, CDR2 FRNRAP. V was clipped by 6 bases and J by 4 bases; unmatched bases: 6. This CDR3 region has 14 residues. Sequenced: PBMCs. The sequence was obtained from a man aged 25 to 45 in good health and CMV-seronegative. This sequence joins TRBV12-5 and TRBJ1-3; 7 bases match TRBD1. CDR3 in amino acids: CASGQGGGGNTIYF. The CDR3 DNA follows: TGTGCTAGTGGCCAAGGGGGCGGAGGAAACACCATATATTTT.